This entry describes one TCR beta chain. In the original processing: Cell counts per sample came from amplifying reference gene primers. Some clones are missing from TCRdb's copy, which holds only in-frame ones; the method was immunoSEQ multiplex PCR. The DNA was the basis for D and trimming; V, J and clone size are from that table. This table holds 250,000 or so clones, about 90% found once. Germline V lookup: CDR1 SGHRS, CDR2 YFSETQ. The V gene lost 8 bases and the J gene lost 5 bases, with 14 bases spanning the gap. The CDR3 has 13 residues. The source of the sample is a study of blood T cell repertoires in COVID-19. Overall study: From T cells, B-cell-depleted T cells, or PBMCs came the material, which was cDNA or gDNA.

Clinical histories supplied by participants themselves formed the basis of cohort assignment. Sequenced sample: PBMCs or T cells enriched from blood (not recorded which). This chain connects TRBV5-1 to TRBJ2-1, with D possibly matching TRBD1 (6 bases). The TCR sequence derives from a man aged 25-45 years who had recovered from COVID-19. CDR3 bases: TGCGCCAGTAGGGCCGGGGACAACAATGAGCAGTTCTTC. This encodes CASRAGDNNEQFF.